These 4 T cell receptor beta chains share one sample of origin, sequenced in a study of beta chain features in type 1 diabetes. Sequenced material consisted of expressed TCRB transcripts (all of the isolated RNA was reverse transcribed). Sequencing was performed with immunoSEQ multiplex PCR; in TCRdb, only in-frame clones are kept and a portion is missing. Of under 90,000 clones listed, 30% to 40% are singletons. The sequencing sample was made of stem cell memory CD4+ T cells from blood. The receptor source for this set is a woman aged 18-29 years in good health.

This rearrangement joins TRBV2 to TRBJ1-6, with D uncertain. V gave up 3 bases and J gave up 5 bases, with 14 bases separating them. The germline gives CDR1 SNHLY, CDR2 FYNNEI. The CDR3 runs to 16 residues. Here the CDR3 DNA reads TGTGCCAGCAGTGAGAGGGCGCGGATAAATAATTCACCCCTCCACTTT. This sequence encodes CASSERARINNSPLHF.

This clone is a singleton in its sample. The gene calls are TRBV2 and TRBJ1-5; maybe TRBD1 (6 bases). Germline V gene sequence: CDR1 SNHLY, CDR2 FYNNEI. The V gene lost 6 bases and the J gene lost 5 bases, with 11 bases spanning the gap. The CDR3 is 13 residues long. The CDR3 sequence: CASRDNRDQPQHF. The CDR3, as DNA: TGTGCCAGCAGAGATAACAGGGATCAGCCCCAGCATTTT. The full variable domain, completed using reference TRBV2 and TRBJ1-5, is EPEVTQTPSHQVTQMGQEVILRCVPISNHLYFYWYRQILGQKVEFLVSFYNNEISEKSEIFDDQFSVERPDGSNFTLKIRSTKLEDSAMYFCASRDNRDQPQHFGDGTRLSIL.

This clone was recorded a few times. The gene calls are TRBV30 and TRBJ1-1, with TRBD1 matching over 7 bases. The CDR3 covers 13 residues. V shed 5 bases, J shed 0 bases, and the junction held 3 bases outside the gene matches. CDR1 and CDR2 (germline): GTSNPN, SVGIG (reference sequence). This chain's CDR3 is CAWGDRVNTEAFF. The CDR3 bases are TGTGCCTGGGGAGACAGGGTGAACACTGAAGCTTTCTTT.

This chain links TRBV5-1 with TRBJ2-5; tentative D call: TRBD1 (5 bases). Germline lookup yields CDR1 SGHRS and CDR2 YFSETQ. Trimming pared 3 bases from V and 5 bases from J, leaving 17 bases between. The CDR3 contains 15 residues. The CDR3 bases are TGCGCCAGCAGCTCACAGACGCAGGGTGGGGAGACCCAGTACTTC. It is translated as CASSSQTQGGETQYF.